What follows is one TCR beta chain and its context. No antigen is known for it. Here immunoSEQ multiplex PCR was the method, and the copy in TCRdb shows in-frame clones only, minus some. Found here are over a million clones, approximately 97% of them singletons; the top ten hold 1.2%. Germline V gives CDR1 SGDLS, CDR2 YYNGEE. The CDR3 is made up of 15 amino acids. With V trimmed by 2 bases and J by 7 bases, 7 bases remained unmatched. The entry originates in a study of shared clonotypes between healthy human individuals. Study observations and caveats: Generation probabilities of non-shared clonotypes were lower (relative to those shared by all four donors).

The sequencing input was naive CD4+ T cells sorted from blood. The subset denotes: CD45RA+ positively selected. This chain uses TRBV9 with TRBJ2-7, with 12 bases lining up with TRBD1. The clonotype comes from a man aged 25 to 40 in good health. CDR3 sequence reads: CASSVEGQGAGEQYF. The CDR3 DNA follows: TGTGCCAGCAGCGTCGAGGGACAGGGGGCGGGTGAGCAGTACTTC.